The 28 T cell receptor beta chains given below trace back to one sample, sequenced in a study of CD8 T cells in ankylosing spondylitis. What these receptors recognize is not known. TCRdb itself ran the 5' RACE reads through MiXCR, one entry per CDR3 protein. The data contain a few hundred thousand distinct CDR3 sequences, 7% to 8% of them singletons. Overall study results and limits: Characteristic, it appeared, of ankylosing spondylitis blood was a TCR beta motif of fewer than 10 highly homologous variants.

The material sequenced was blood, either unsorted or a sorted T cell fraction (not recorded which). All receptors come from a male donor with ankylosing spondylitis.

The V gene is TRBV27, the J gene TRBJ2-7; 10 bases line up with TRBD1. V gave up 3 bases and J gave up 2 bases; unmatched junction bases: 4. There are 15 residues in the CDR3. The germline V gene has CDR1 MNHEY and CDR2 SMNVEV (reference sequence). The CDR3 region is CASSFRDRGTYEQYF. The DNA for the CDR3 is TGTGCCAGCAGTTTCCGGGACAGGGGTACCTACGAGCAGTACTTC.

This clonotype was detected ten times or more. This chain uses TRBV29-1 with TRBJ2-7, with TRBD2 matching 12 bases. Germline lookup yields CDR1 SQVTM and CDR2 ANQGSEA. Trimming took 6 bases from V and 0 from J; bases not matched to a gene: 9. The CDR3 consists of 16 residues. The CDR3, as DNA: TGCAGCGTGTGGGGACTAGCGGGCGTACTCTCCTACGAGCAGTACTTC. Translation: CSVWGLAGVLSYEQYF.

The table lists this clonotype with many counts. The rearrangement links TRBV5-1 to TRBJ2-7; D gene unclear. The germline CDR1 and CDR2 sequences are SGHRS and YFSETQ. V was pared by 4 bases and J by 4 bases, with 12 bases between. The length of the CDR3 is 13 residues. DNA of the CDR3: TGCGCCAGCAGCGCGCGGCCTAGTTACGAGCAGTACTTC. Translation gives CASSARPSYEQYF.

This clonotype was detected many times. The CDR3 coding sequence is TGTGCCAGCAGCTTAGATCCGCAGGCGAACACCGGGGAGCTGTTTTTT. Amino acid sequence: CASSLDPQANTGELFF. The chain joins TRBV7-9 to TRBJ2-2; D remains unclear. CDR1 is SEHNR and CDR2 is FQNEAQ in the germline V gene (reference sequence). The CDR3 length is 16 residues. The ends were cut back, 1 base at V and 0 bases at J, with 9 bases in the middle.

V and J are TRBV29-1 and TRBJ2-7; 10 bases match TRBD1. The CDR3 runs 16 residues. Looked up from germline, CDR1 is SQVTM and CDR2 is ANQGSEA. The J segment lost 3 bases and the V segment lost 1 base, leaving 9 bases of the junction unmatched. The CDR3 DNA reads TGCAGCGTTGAAGGGTTTTCAGGGACAGGGGTCTACGAGCAGTACTTC. This translates into CSVEGFSGTGVYEQYF.

This clonotype was counted many times. The J gene is TRBJ2-6, the V gene TRBV7-9; D remains unclear. The CDR3 sequence is 14 residues long. Germline CDR1 reads SEHNR; CDR2 reads FQNEAQ (reference sequence). V was pared by 4 bases and J by 2 bases, with 6 bases between. CDR3 region: CASSSPPGANVLTF. The CDR3 region has the DNA TGTGCCAGCAGCTCCCCCCCTGGGGCCAACGTCCTGACTTTC. Full variable domain (remainder filled in from reference TRBV7-9 and TRBJ2-6): DTGVSQNPRHKITKRGQNVTFRCDPISEHNRLYWYRQTLGQGPEFLTYFQNEAQLEKSRLLSDRFSAERPKGSFSTLEIQRTEQGDSAMYLCASSSPPGANVLTFGAGSRLTVL.

As regards this clonotype: A read error may be the cause here, since a much bigger clone is one base away. The genes are TRBV7-9 and TRBJ1-2; D is perhaps TRBD1 (6 bases). The V gene's germline CDR1 is SEHNR and CDR2 FQNEAQ (reference sequence). CDR3 length: 15 amino acids. CDR3 in DNA: TGTGCCAGCAGCTCACAGGGTATCAGGAGGGATGGCTACGCCTTC. Its translation is CASSSQGIRRDGYAF.

This clonotype was seen many times. V is TRBV20-1 and J is TRBJ2-7, with D hard to call. Trimming took 5 bases from V and 2 from J, leaving 19 bases between them. The CDR3 consists of 15 residues. CDR1 and CDR2 (germline): DFQATT, SNEGSKA (reference sequence). The CDR3 DNA reads as TGCAGTGCTCCTGCCCCGACTTCGGGCCCCTACGAGCAGTACTTC. Its translation: CSAPAPTSGPYEQYF.

The J gene is TRBJ2-7, the V gene TRBV30, with D tentatively TRBD1 or TRBD2 (5 bases each). Trimming removed 4 bases at V and 3 bases at J, with 16 bases between. Germline-derived CDR1 and CDR2 are GTSNPN and SVGIG (reference sequence). The CDR3 spans 14 residues. The CDR3 sequence: CAWNPGTGLYEQYF. CDR3 in DNA: TGTGCCTGGAACCCCGGGACCGGTCTCTACGAGCAGTACTTC.

This clonotype was counted many times. The J gene is TRBJ2-1, the V gene TRBV5-1; 12 positions agree with TRBD2. CDR1 SGHRS and CDR2 YFSETQ come from the germline V gene. The CDR3 covers 15 residues. Losses at the gene ends were 6 bases for V and 6 bases for J; bases not matched to a gene: 7. The DNA of the CDR3 is TGCGCCAGCACCCCCGGACTAGCGGGGATCAATGAGCAGTTCTTC. Encoded protein: CASTPGLAGINEQFF.

This chain uses TRBV18 with TRBJ2-7; TRBD1 aligns across 9 bases. V trimming: 8 bases; J trimming: 2 bases; junction bases outside the gene matches: 7. The CDR3 is made up of 14 amino acids. Germline CDR1 is KGHSH and CDR2 is LQKENI. CDR3 DNA sequence: TGTGCCAGCCGACGGGACAGGGCGGCCTACGAGCAGTACTTC. Residues: CASRRDRAAYEQYF.

This clonotype has a count of ten or more. The chain is built from TRBV5-1 and TRBJ2-7; TRBD2 aligns across 14 bases. Germline V gives CDR1 SGHRS, CDR2 YFSETQ. The ends lost 0 bases at V and 6 bases at J; junction bases unmatched: 8. The CDR3 is made up of 17 amino acids. CDR3 protein: CASSLGLAGGPPIEQYF. CDR3 coding DNA: TGCGCCAGCAGCTTGGGACTAGCGGGAGGGCCTCCCATCGAGCAGTACTTC.

At least ten counts were recorded for this clonotype. This rearrangement joins TRBV11-2 to TRBJ2-1; D is undetermined. Germline lookup yields CDR1 SGHAT and CDR2 FQNNGV. The CDR3 has 11 amino acids. V was trimmed by 1 base and J by 12 bases, leaving 7 bases between them. The CDR3 loop reads CASSLGSPQFF. The CDR3 DNA is TGTGCCAGCAGCTTAGGTAGTCCGCAGTTCTTC.

This clonotype was counted many times. The chain employs TRBV20-1 and TRBJ2-7, with TRBD2 as a possible D gene (5 bases). The V and J ends lost 0 bases and 4 bases respectively, with 13 bases between them. Per the germline V gene, CDR1 is DFQATT and CDR2 is SNEGSKA (reference sequence). The CDR3 covers 14 residues. Here the CDR3 DNA reads TGCAGTGCTAGAGATAGTACTAGAATGTACGAGCAGTACTTC. Translation gives CSARDSTRMYEQYF.

This chain joins TRBV19 and TRBJ1-1, with D unclear. CDR3 length: 14 amino acids. Germline values: CDR1 LNHDA, CDR2 SQIVND (reference sequence). Deletions cut 0 bases from V and 6 bases from J, with 11 bases between. The CDR3 loop is CASSIDLEGPEAFF. CDR3 coding DNA: TGTGCCAGTAGTATAGATCTCGAGGGCCCTGAAGCTTTCTTT.

This chain links TRBV7-9 with TRBJ1-1; a weak D match, TRBD1 (5 bases). Trimming removed 2 bases from V and 4 bases from J, with 11 bases in between. This CDR3 is 14 amino acids long. Per germline, CDR1 SEHNR and CDR2 FQNEAQ (reference sequence). In DNA form, the CDR3 reads TGTGCCAGCAGCTTAACTCAGGGCATCACTGAAGCTTTCTTT. Its protein product is CASSLTQGITEAFF.

Ten or more counts support this clonotype. This chain uses TRBV29-1 with TRBJ2-7, with D possibly TRBD2 on 5 matching bases. The CDR3 length is 14 residues. Germline-derived CDR1 and CDR2 are SQVTM and ANQGSEA. V shed 7 bases and J shed 2 bases, with 18 bases lying between them. CDR3 loop: CSALGGSRPYEQYF. The CDR3 DNA sequence: TGCAGCGCCCTAGGAGGCTCACGTCCCTACGAGCAGTACTTC.

This clonotype was recorded many times. The chain links TRBV27 to TRBJ2-3; D not resolved. V lost 3 bases, J lost 7 bases, and 5 bases lay in between. Germline V gene data show CDR1 as MNHEY and CDR2 as SMNVEV (reference sequence). The CDR3 has 11 residues. This CDR3 reads CASSFAHTQYF. The CDR3 region has the DNA TGTGCCAGCAGTTTCGCACATACGCAGTATTTT.

This clonotype was counted many times. The chain links TRBV28 to TRBJ2-4; D may be TRBD1 (7 bases). The CDR3 length is 14 residues. The germline CDR1 and CDR2 sequences are MDHEN and SYDVKM. Trimming removed 2 bases from V and 8 bases from J, with 13 bases in between. The CDR3 DNA reads TGTGCCAGCAGTTTAGGAGGGGGCCTCGACATTCAGTACTTC. Amino acid sequence: CASSLGGGLDIQYF.

The chain links TRBV5-6 to TRBJ2-1, with TRBD2 matching 7 bases. Germline V lookup: CDR1 SGHDT, CDR2 YYEEEE. Trimming cost V 4 bases and J 6 bases; bases outside gene matches: 16. The CDR3 loop spans 17 amino acids. CDR3: CASSLIIYGTGGNEQFF. The CDR3 bases are TGTGCCAGCAGCCTAATTATCTACGGGACGGGAGGCAATGAGCAGTTCTTC.

This clonotype was seen repeatedly, ten times or more. The chain links TRBV7-6 to TRBJ2-1; TRBD2 is a possible D gene (6 bases). The germline V and J ends were trimmed by 5 bases and 0 bases, with 11 bases remaining between them. Germline V lookup: CDR1 SGHVS, CDR2 FNYEAQ. The CDR3 totals 15 residues. The CDR3 loop is CASSRGDSSYNEQFF. CDR3 coding DNA: TGTGCCAGCAGCCGCGGGGACTCCTCCTACAATGAGCAGTTCTTC.

Ten or more counts support this clonotype. V and J are TRBV4-3 and TRBJ2-7; D unresolved. V shed 1 base and J shed 0 bases, with 10 bases lying between them. Germline CDR1 reads LGHNA; CDR2 reads YSLEER. The CDR3 contains 15 residues. CDR3 sequence: CASSQVADSSYEQYF. CDR3 DNA sequence: TGCGCCAGCAGCCAAGTGGCGGATAGCTCCTACGAGCAGTACTTC.

The rearrangement joins TRBV10-3 to TRBJ2-2; 7 bases agree with TRBD1. The CDR3 is 16 residues long. J gave up 2 bases and V 3 bases, and 6 bases lay outside the gene matches. Germline V gene lookup returns CDR1 ENHRY and CDR2 SYGVKD. CDR3 residues: CAISDPRQGNTGELFF. The CDR3 DNA is TGTGCCATCAGTGACCCCCGACAGGGAAACACCGGGGAGCTGTTTTTT.

This clonotype was seen ten or more times. The chain couples TRBV5-6 to TRBJ1-5, with D maybe TRBD1 (5 bases). Deletions cut 1 base from V and 3 bases from J, with 14 bases between. The germline V gene encodes CDR1 SGHDT and CDR2 YYEEEE. The CDR3 covers 16 residues. For the CDR3, the DNA is TGTGCCAGCAGCTTGATGGTAGGGGATAACAATCAGCCCCAGCATTTT. As protein: CASSLMVGDNNQPQHF.

This clonotype was seen at least ten times. The CDR3 DNA reads as TGTGCCAGCAGTTACGGGCTAGCGGGGATGGAGACCCAGTACTTC. It translates to CASSYGLAGMETQYF. V and J are TRBV6-5 and TRBJ2-5, with TRBD2 matching 9 bases. The junction had 6 bases not matched to a gene; V was cut back by 2 bases and J by 5 bases. The CDR3 totals 15 residues. Germline V gene lookup returns CDR1 MNHEY and CDR2 SVGAGI.

The V and J genes are TRBV4-3 and TRBJ1-2; TRBD1 agrees at 7 bases. The CDR3 runs 13 residues. Germline lookup yields CDR1 LGHNA and CDR2 YSLEER. Losses at the gene ends were 1 base for V and 8 bases for J; bases not matched to a gene: 4. CDR3 DNA sequence: TGCGCCAGCAGCCAAGTAACAGGGGACGGCTACACCTTC. Protein: CASSQVTGDGYTF.

This clonotype was seen ten or more times. The chain is built from TRBV28 and TRBJ1-4; 8 bases fit TRBD1. The CDR3 extends over 15 amino acids. Trimming removed 1 base from V and 7 bases from J; junction bases left unmatched: 5. The germline CDR1 and CDR2 sequences are MDHEN and SYDVKM. Here the CDR3 reads CASSLFGRGREKLFF. CDR3 bases: TGTGCCAGCAGTTTATTTGGCAGGGGGCGTGAAAAACTGTTTTTT.

This clonotype showed up just a few times. The chain carries TRBV7-3 and TRBJ2-6, with TRBD1 as a possible D gene (6 bases). The CDR3 length is 16 residues. CDR1 SGHTA and CDR2 FQGTGA come from the germline V gene. Trimming left V 3 bases short and J 0 bases short, with 9 bases between. The DNA for the CDR3 is TGTGCCAGCAGCTTGAACAGGGACTCTGGGGCCAACGTCCTGACTTTC. Translation gives CASSLNRDSGANVLTF.